This is a list of T cell receptor beta chains from one sample in a study of patients and donors after allogeneic stem cell transplantation. TCRdb reanalysed the RT-PCR reads using MiXCR and keeps one entry per CDR3 protein. The profile covers hundreds of thousands of distinct CDR3 sequences, with 16% appearing a single time and 6.5% to 7.5% taken by the ten largest. The material sequenced was blood, either unsorted or a sorted T cell fraction (not recorded which). The receptors here all came from a human donor who was either an allogeneic HSCT recipient or a stem cell or donor lymphocyte infusion donor (not recorded which). It is not recorded whose cells these are; they may come from a transplant donor. Each CDR3 is given with its conserved first and last residue. D genes are given only for firm matches. Not every row has a clone size; where given, it reads once, few, many or a size class.

size: NA; V: TRBV5-8; D: NA; J: TRBJ2-5; CDR3: CASSLNFMETQYF; DNA: TGTGCCAGCAGCTTAAACTTTATGGAGACCCAGTACTTC
size: NA; V: TRBV2; D: TRBD1; J: TRBJ1-2; CDR3: CASSWTGDGYTF; DNA: TGTGCCAGCAGCTGGACAGGGGACGGCTACACCTTC
size: few; V: TRBV27; D: TRBD2; J: TRBJ2-7; CDR3: CASSSPSGERSGEQYF; DNA: TGTGCCAGCAGTTCCCCTAGCGGGGAAAGGTCGGGGGAGCAGTACTTC
size: few; V: TRBV20-1; D: TRBD2; J: TRBJ2-1; CDR3: CSARDRPRTSRLNEQFF; DNA: TGCAGTGCTAGAGATAGACCCCGGACTAGCCGCCTCAATGAGCAGTTCTTC
size: NA; V: TRBV6-1; D: NA; J: TRBJ1-5; CDR3: CASRARDGDVPQHF; DNA: TGTGCCAGCAGAGCCCGGGACGGCGATGTGCCCCAGCATTTT
size: NA; V: TRBV18; D: NA; J: TRBJ1-6; CDR3: CASSPGSSSPLHF; DNA: TGTGCCAGCTCACCCGGGAGTAGCTCACCCCTCCACTTT
size: few; V: TRBV9; D: NA; J: TRBJ2-5; CDR3: CASSVEGRNKETQYF; DNA: TGTGCCAGCAGCGTAGAAGGAAGAAACAAGGAGACCCAGTACTTC
size: NA; V: TRBV3-1; D: TRBD2; J: TRBJ2-5; CDR3: CASSQGGGETQYF; DNA: TGTGCCAGCAGCCAAGGCGGGGGGGAGACCCAGTACTTC
size: few; V: TRBV5-1; D: NA; J: TRBJ1-4; CDR3: CASSPAPGAYEKLFF; DNA: TGCGCCAGCAGCCCGGCCCCAGGGGCTTATGAAAAACTGTTTTTT
size: NA; V: TRBV6-1; D: NA; J: TRBJ1-2; CDR3: CASSEDGYGYTF; DNA: TGTGCCAGCAGTGAAGACGGATATGGCTACACCTTC